This TCR beta chain is from a study of T cells in Graves' hyperthyroidism and ophthalmopathy. Trimming cost V 3 bases and J 0 bases, with 9 bases left between them. The CDR3 loop spans 15 amino acids. Germline CDR1 is SEHNR and CDR2 is FQNEAQ (reference sequence). Amplified TCR beta CDR3 regions came from RNA transcripts. Using the HTBI primer set, a first-round RT-PCR was run on the TCR CDR3. One entry per CDR3 protein, called by TCRdb with MiXCR from the multiplex PCR reads. Here the sample spans roughly 700,000 distinct CDR3 sequences, less than 15% being singletons. The chain carries TRBV7-9 and TRBJ1-5, with D uncertain. Sequencing input: blood. The source of this sequence is a woman younger than 30 with Graves' hyperthyroidism. The CDR3 DNA is TGTGCCAGCAGCTTCGAAGGAAATAGCAATCAGCCCCAGCATTTT. It codes for CASSFEGNSNQPQHF.